The clone carrying this T cell receptor beta chain was recorded many times. The target antigen is unknown. Amplified TCR beta CDR3 regions derived from RNA transcripts. First-round RT-PCR of the TCR CDR3 relied on the HTBI primer set. TCRdb re-called the multiplex PCR reads with MiXCR, one entry per CDR3 protein. The sample consists of 330,000 or so distinct CDR3 sequences, 18% of them appearing once. These data come from a study of T cells in Graves' hyperthyroidism and ophthalmopathy. About the study: Prior to any treatment, at the point of initial diagnosis, peripheral blood was collected.

Germline lookup yields CDR1 DFQATT and CDR2 SNEGSKA (reference sequence). V was pared by 4 bases and J by 9 bases, with 12 bases between. CDR3 size: 11 residues. The study, taken as a whole, reports: A model of 13 V-J pairs discriminated ophthalmopathy from stable hyperthyroidism. In blood, most of the thyroid clonotypes expanded above 0.001 were also present.

This TCR came from a woman aged 40 to 50 with Graves' ophthalmopathy. Sequencing was carried out using blood. The genes are TRBV20-1 and TRBJ1-1; D is uncertain. DNA of the CDR3: TGCAGTGCTACCCCGAAGGAACAAGCTTTCTTT. Protein product: CSATPKEQAFF.